A single TCR beta chain is shown here with its context. Its antigen is unknown. No much larger clonotype is one base removed from it; base qualities were not supplied. V is reduced by 1 base and J by 3 bases, leaving a spacing of 12 bases between them. The CDR3 goes from the cysteine to the phenylalanine over 15 residues. The retained sequence is limited to the CDR3, 45 bases, with the frame set at the first base. CDR1 and CDR2, per the germline V gene, are SGHTA and FQGNSA. This sample stems from a study of regulatory T cells in long-lasting Graves disease (dated by TCRdb to about 2021). About the full investigation: Newly diagnosed Graves' disease patients had taken antithyroid drugs for less than 3 months. TCR sequencing covered some 13 persistent and around 20 newly diagnosed Graves' disease patients, around 35 samples in total. The study was registered as a clinical trial and conducted in China. Patients with persistent Graves' disease were compared with patients with newly diagnosed Graves' disease using TCR sequencing and RNA sequencing of peripheral blood.

Results the study describes overall, beyond this receptor: Persistent disease showed preferential use of TRBV28, TRBJ1-2 and TRBJ2-5, whereas newly diagnosed disease favored TRBV20-1 and TRBJ2-1. Persistent Graves' disease patients showed lower TCR Shannon entropy and fewer highly expanded clones than newly diagnosed patients, suggesting clonal expansion. A larger number of public clonotypes was shared among persistent patients (around 2,500) than among newly diagnosed patients (around 970). Only peripheral blood was studied, because thyroid tissue, the primary lesion, was inaccessible. Sequencing and analysis were limited to the TCR beta chain. As a limitation, the authors acknowledged that the small sample size may reduce accuracy.

The protocol used for the library was multiplex PCR. The instrument was an Illumina HiSeq 4000. iRepertoire HTBI primers and Arm-PCR amplification of CDR3 regions were used to construct TCR beta libraries. Gel purification was performed on PCR products prior to sequencing. Turning to the authors' computational methods: Across samples, about 64 TRBV and roughly 15 TRBJ segments were identified and used for gene usage analysis of CDR3 amino acid clonotypes. COPE and FqMerger were used to merge filtered high-quality paired reads into contigs. BLAST was used to align contigs to IMGT TRBV, TRBD and TRBJ reference genes, and CDR3 was defined according to IMGT. Highly expanded clones were defined as clonotypes with a frequency above 0.1%. Repertoire diversity was measured by Shannon entropy, and V-J evenness by the Gini coefficient. Public clonotypes were defined as clonotypes shared by more than one individual. Using fastp at Q25 and MiXCR, TCRdb reprocessed the public reads and kept productive beta chains. Identical CDR3 protein sequences are pooled into one entry, listed with their most common genes and DNA. These V and J calls rely on TCRdb rather than the paper's analysis. This sample holds about 240,000 distinct CDR3 sequences; over 20% were observed only once. The ten largest clonotypes hold around 14% of the sample.

This sample's time point label indicates: newly diagnosed GD, antithyroid drugs for less than 3 months. For both TCR sequencing and RNA sequencing, RNA was extracted from PBMCs using TRIzol. The diagnosis of Graves' disease was made according to American Thyroid Association guidelines. Patients for the study were recruited at an endocrinology department in Xi'an, China. Each patient gave roughly 8.4 milliliters of peripheral blood, collected in an EDTA anticoagulant tube. Ficoll Paque Plus density gradient separation was used to isolate PBMCs, and no further T cell sorting was performed. An Agilent 2100 Bioanalyzer and agarose gel were used to check RNA quality, while a NanoDrop 2000 measured RNA concentration.

This specimen consisted of peripheral blood mononuclear cells (PBMCs), obtained at new diagnosis, from a patient treated with antithyroid drugs. The TCR was taken from a female donor with Graves disease. This sequence uses TRBV7-2 and TRBJ2-5; TRBD1 is a possible D gene, resting on 5 matching bases. The base sequence is TGTGCCAGCAGCTTAGTACGACAGCCCAAAGAGACCCAGTACTTC. Translated, this gives CASSLVRQPKETQYF.